These 30 T cell receptor beta chains were all obtained from the same sample, sequenced in a study of shared clonotypes between healthy human individuals. The assay was immunoSEQ multiplex PCR, and TCRdb's table has in-frame clones only and misses some. The repertoire includes roughly 2.4 million clones, almost 96% of them detected once, and over 0.1% sits in the top ten. Sequencing input: naive CD4+ T cells sorted from blood. As for subset: CD45RA+ positively selected. The receptors here all came from a man between 18 and 29 years old in good health.

The chain carries TRBV30 and TRBJ1-2, with D possibly matching TRBD1 (6 bases). The germline V gene has CDR1 GTSNPN and CDR2 SVGIG (reference sequence). Trimming stripped 1 base from V and 7 bases from J, with 16 bases between. There are 14 residues in the CDR3. The CDR3, as DNA: TGTGCCTGGAGTGGGATCGGGGGCGTCGGTGGCTACACCTTC. Translated, it gives CAWSGIGGVGGYTF. Full variable domain (remainder filled in from reference TRBV30 and TRBJ1-2): SQTIHQWPATLVQPVGSPLSLECTVEGTSNPNLYWYRQAAGRGLQLLFYSVGIGQISSEVPQNLSASRPQDRQFILSSKKLLLSDSGFYLCAWSGIGGVGGYTFGSGTRLTVV.

As concerns this clone: The same CDR3 also results from other DNA sequences found in this sample. This rearrangement joins TRBV30 to TRBJ1-3, with 9 bases matching TRBD1. The CDR3 spans 15 residues. With V trimmed by 1 base and J by 2 bases, 3 bases remained unmatched. Germline V gives CDR1 GTSNPN, CDR2 SVGIG (reference sequence). The CDR3 DNA sequence: TGTGCCTGGAGTGGACAGGGGGTAGCTGGAAACACCATATATTTT. Translation: CAWSGQGVAGNTIYF. The whole variable domain, filled in from reference TRBV30 and TRBJ1-3, reads SQTIHQWPATLVQPVGSPLSLECTVEGTSNPNLYWYRQAAGRGLQLLFYSVGIGQISSEVPQNLSASRPQDRQFILSSKKLLLSDSGFYLCAWSGQGVAGNTIYFGEGSWLTVV.

The CDR3 region is CASSPLGGKNEKLFF. CDR3 DNA: TGTGCCAGCAGCCCCCTGGGCGGGAAGAATGAAAAACTGTTTTTT. This rearrangement joins TRBV5-6 to TRBJ1-4; D is unresolved. Trimming cost V 4 bases and J 5 bases, with 15 bases left between them. The germline CDR1 and CDR2 sequences are SGHDT and YYEEEE. This CDR3 has 15 residues.

V gene TRBV2 combines with J gene TRBJ1-2; D unresolved. CDR1 is SNHLY and CDR2 is FYNNEI in the germline V gene. This CDR3 spans 14 amino acids. V was cut by 2 bases and J by 8 bases, with 15 bases left in between. CDR3: CASSEPTVLIGYTF. CDR3 sequence (DNA): TGTGCCAGCAGTGAACCGACTGTACTTATAGGCTACACCTTC.

This chain joins TRBV6-1 and TRBJ1-4; the D gene is possibly TRBD1 (6 bases). Per germline, CDR1 MNHNS and CDR2 SASEGT. V shed 3 bases and J shed 0 bases, with 14 bases lying between them. The CDR3 runs 17 residues. CDR3 bases: TGTGCCAGCAGTGACAGGGGCGGCGTCGCAACTAATGAAAAACTGTTTTTT. Translated, it gives CASSDRGGVATNEKLFF.

The chain uses TRBV10-3 and TRBJ1-5; D unresolved. CDR3 length: 15 amino acids. Trimming took off 8 bases at V and 0 bases at J, with 14 bases between the two ends. In germline, CDR1 is ENHRY, CDR2 SYGVKD. Written as DNA, the CDR3 is TGTGCCATCGGAACCGGCGTGAATAGCAATCAGCCCCAGCATTTT. Residues: CAIGTGVNSNQPQHF.

As for this clone: Other DNA sequences in this sample translate to the same CDR3. This sequence joins TRBV19 and TRBJ1-5, with a possible D match to TRBD1 (5 bases). V was shortened by 0 bases and J by 6 bases, with 6 bases between the two germline ends. The CDR3 runs 13 residues. Germline CDR1 reads LNHDA; CDR2 reads SQIVND (reference sequence). The CDR3: CASSIDRGQPQHF. CDR3 DNA sequence: TGTGCCAGTAGTATAGATAGGGGTCAGCCCCAGCATTTT.

As to this clone: This sample also contains other DNA sequences that code for the same CDR3. The chain uses TRBV18 and TRBJ2-1, with D perhaps TRBD2 (5 bases). Trimming cost V 3 bases and J 3 bases, with 6 bases left between them. The germline CDR1 and CDR2 sequences are KGHSH and LQKENI. The CDR3 runs to 13 residues. The CDR3 coding sequence is TGTGCCAGCTCACCTACTAGCTACAATGAGCAGTTCTTC. Its translation is CASSPTSYNEQFF.

The rearrangement links TRBV19 to TRBJ1-2, with D hard to call. Looked up from germline, CDR1 is LNHDA and CDR2 is SQIVND (reference sequence). The V end was cut by 7 bases, the J end by 4 bases, with 10 bases between. This CDR3 contains 12 residues. The CDR3 nucleotides read TGTGCCAGTACTCACGGTGCCTATGGCTACACCTTC. Its protein is CASTHGAYGYTF.

J is TRBJ2-6 and V is TRBV29-1; perhaps TRBD1 as D (5 bases). V was trimmed by 7 bases and J by 8 bases, leaving 12 bases between them. This CDR3 spans 12 amino acids. Germline lookup yields CDR1 SQVTM and CDR2 ANQGSEA. In DNA, the CDR3 is TGCAGCGACACCAGGGTATCCAACGTCCTGACTTTC. This gives the protein CSDTRVSNVLTF.

In its sample, this clone was seen once. V and J are TRBV2 and TRBJ2-7; D assignment may be TRBD1 or TRBD2 (5 bases each). The V end was cut by 4 bases, the J end by 3 bases, with 13 bases between. CDR1 and CDR2 (germline): SNHLY, FYNNEI. The CDR3 spans 14 residues. The CDR3, as DNA: TGTGCCAGCAGTGTATGGGACCCAGGCTACGAGCAGTACTTC. Amino acid sequence: CASSVWDPGYEQYF.

V gene TRBV5-1 combines with J gene TRBJ1-1; 7 bases fit TRBD1. The CDR3 is 15 amino acids. Per germline, CDR1 SGHRS and CDR2 YFSETQ. The junction had 4 bases not matched to a gene; V was cut back by 1 base and J by 1 base. The DNA of the CDR3 is TGCGCCAGCAGCTTGAGGGGGCTGAGGAACACTGAAGCTTTCTTT. Residues: CASSLRGLRNTEAFF.

Worth noting for this clone: This same CDR3 is encoded by further DNA sequences in the sample. V gene TRBV10-3 combines with J gene TRBJ2-5; 9 bases fit TRBD1. V shed 6 bases, J shed 4 bases, and the junction held 6 bases outside the gene matches. Germline lookup yields CDR1 ENHRY and CDR2 SYGVKD. CDR3 length equals 14 residues. The CDR3 DNA is TGTGCCATCAGGCCGGGACAGGGAGGAGAGACCCAGTACTTC. Protein sequence: CAIRPGQGGETQYF.

This CDR3 reads CASSLAGGEGYEQYF. Here the CDR3 DNA reads TGCGCCAGCAGCTTGGCGGGCGGGGAGGGCTACGAGCAGTACTTC. V usage is TRBV5-1 and J usage is TRBJ2-7, with 7 bases lining up with TRBD2. Germline trimming cut 0 bases from V and 3 bases from J; bases unmatched to any gene: 6. Germline loops: CDR1 SGHRS, CDR2 YFSETQ. The CDR3 is made up of 15 amino acids.

The chain has TRBV7-3 and TRBJ2-3, with D perhaps TRBD1 (6 bases). The CDR3 length is 14 residues. Germline CDR1 is SGHTA and CDR2 is FQGTGA. V lost 5 bases, J lost 4 bases, and 13 bases lay in between. CDR3 sequence: CASSPGQSPDTQYF. CDR3 in DNA: TGTGCCAGCAGCCCTGGACAGTCCCCAGATACGCAGTATTTT.

Points on this clone: This sample includes further DNA sequences coding for the same CDR3. V is TRBV6-1 and J is TRBJ2-5; D is undetermined. CDR3 size: 12 residues. Deletions cut 2 bases from V and 5 bases from J, with 6 bases between. Looked up from germline, CDR1 is MNHNS and CDR2 is SASEGT. CDR3 loop: CASSESGETQYF. In DNA form, the CDR3 reads TGTGCCAGCAGTGAATCGGGTGAGACCCAGTACTTC.

A note on this clone: This specimen includes other DNA sequences encoding the same CDR3. The rearrangement links TRBV28 to TRBJ1-5; TRBD1 might be the D (5 bases). There are 14 residues in the CDR3. Germline CDR1 and CDR2: MDHEN and SYDVKM. V was trimmed by 2 bases and J by 3 bases, leaving 8 bases between them. The CDR3 spells CASSLDRNNQPQHF. The CDR3 DNA reads as TGTGCCAGCAGTTTAGACAGAAACAATCAGCCCCAGCATTTT. The variable domain in full, with the rest retrieved from reference TRBV28 and TRBJ1-5, is DVKVTQSSRYLVKRTGEKVFLECVQDMDHENMFWYRQDPGLGLRLIYFSYDVKMKEKGDIPEGYSVSREKKERFSLILESASTNQTSMYLCASSLDRNNQPQHFGDGTRLSIL.

The genes are TRBV5-1 and TRBJ1-5; unclear D gene. In germline, CDR1 is SGHRS, CDR2 YFSETQ. Trimming stripped 4 bases from V and 6 bases from J, with 11 bases between. This CDR3 has 13 amino acids. The CDR3 coding sequence is TGCGCCAGCAGCGCCGCTGGTGGTCAGCCCCAGCATTTT. This sequence encodes CASSAAGGQPQHF.

The chain couples TRBV18 to TRBJ2-7; no clear D gene. The germline V gene has CDR1 KGHSH and CDR2 LQKENI. The CDR3 length is 15 residues. The V end was cut by 9 bases, the J end by 0 bases, with 18 bases between. The CDR3 nucleotides are TGTGCCAGTTATCCCGGGTTCGGACCCTCCTACGAGCAGTACTTC. This sequence encodes CASYPGFGPSYEQYF.

As regards this clone: This sample includes further DNA sequences coding for the same CDR3. V gene TRBV5-1 combines with J gene TRBJ2-7, with TRBD2 identical over 8 bases. J lost 0 bases, V lost 1 base, and 3 bases had no gene match. This CDR3 spans 15 amino acids. CDR1 is SGHRS and CDR2 is YFSETQ in the germline V gene. Here the CDR3 reads CASSLIAGSSYEQYF. In DNA form, the CDR3 reads TGCGCCAGCAGCTTGATAGCGGGGAGCTCCTACGAGCAGTACTTC.

Regarding this clone: The sample has other DNA sequences that encode this CDR3 too. V gene TRBV5-1 combines with J gene TRBJ1-1; D is perhaps TRBD1 (5 bases). Trimming removed 0 bases at V and 1 base at J, with 7 bases between. The CDR3 runs to 14 residues. Germline V gene lookup returns CDR1 SGHRS and CDR2 YFSETQ. The CDR3 DNA reads as TGCGCCAGCAGCTTGGCCGGACAGAACACTGAAGCTTTCTTT. Residues: CASSLAGQNTEAFF.

The rearrangement links TRBV11-3 to TRBJ2-1; D is undetermined. The CDR3 length is 13 residues. The V gene's germline CDR1 is SGHNT and CDR2 YENEEA. Trimming stripped 3 bases from V and 4 bases from J, with 7 bases between. CDR3 nucleotide sequence: TGTGCCAGCAGCTTCTCCAGTTACAATGAGCAGTTCTTC. This codes for CASSFSSYNEQFF. The whole variable domain, filled in from reference TRBV11-3 and TRBJ2-1, reads EAGVVQSPRYKIIEKKQPVAFWCNPISGHNTLYWYLQNLGQGPELLIRYENEEAVDDSQLPKDRFSAERLKGVDSTLKIQPAELGDSAVYLCASSFSSYNEQFFGPGTRLTVL.

The chain uses TRBV10-1 and TRBJ2-2; no definite D call. V was trimmed by 3 bases and J by 8 bases, leaving 7 bases between them. CDR1 and CDR2 from the germline V gene are WNHNN and SYGVQD (reference sequence). The CDR3 has 12 amino acids. The CDR3 here is CASSERFGELFF. CDR3 DNA sequence: TGCGCCAGCAGTGAAAGGTTTGGGGAGCTGTTTTTT.

The rearrangement uses TRBV25-1 and TRBJ1-2, with 8 bases identical to TRBD1. V lost 5 bases and J lost 4; bases outside the gene matches: 6. The CDR3 sequence is 14 residues long. CDR1 MGHDK and CDR2 SYGVNS come from the germline V gene. Here the CDR3 DNA reads TGTGCCAGCAGTCCCCAGGGGGCATCCTATGGCTACACCTTC. Its protein is CASSPQGASYGYTF.

Here the CDR3 reads CASSFRGLYQPQHF. The CDR3 DNA reads TGTGCCAGCAGTTTCCGGGGTTTATATCAGCCCCAGCATTTT. The rearrangement links TRBV27 to TRBJ1-5; no clear D. The CDR3 spans 14 residues. Germline CDR1 MNHEY, CDR2 SMNVEV (reference sequence). The V end lost 3 bases, the J end lost 5 bases, and 11 bases lay between the germline ends.

The CDR3: CASSLELAGGPDTQYF. In nucleotides, the CDR3 is TGTGCCAGCAGCTTAGAACTAGCGGGAGGGCCAGATACGCAGTATTTT. This chain connects TRBV11-2 to TRBJ2-3; TRBD2 matches 13 bases. This CDR3 is 16 amino acids long. The germline V gene encodes CDR1 SGHAT and CDR2 FQNNGV. V dropped 0 bases and J dropped 4; count of bases not matched to a gene: 1.

The genes are TRBV5-1 and TRBJ2-2; D is uncertain. The CDR3 covers 16 residues. Trimming left V 3 bases short and J 4 bases short, with 16 bases between. The germline V gene has CDR1 SGHRS and CDR2 YFSETQ. In nucleotides, the CDR3 is TGCGCCAGCAGCTCCGACCAGAGTAGAGCCACCGGGGAGCTGTTTTTT. This sequence encodes CASSSDQSRATGELFF.

This clone came up once. This chain uses TRBV2 with TRBJ2-5; 15 nucleotides match TRBD2. CDR3 size: 18 residues. Trimming removed 5 bases from V and 6 bases from J; junction bases left unmatched: 13. Germline V gives CDR1 SNHLY, CDR2 FYNNEI. In DNA form, the CDR3 reads TGTGCCAGCAGTTTTAACTCCGGGACTAGCGGGAGGTCCAAGACCCAGTACTTC. This codes for CASSFNSGTSGRSKTQYF.

This clone occurred once. The CDR3 loop reads CASIPRGGGRARNEQFF. CDR3 nucleotide sequence: TGTGCCAGCATCCCCCGGGGGGGCGGGAGGGCCAGGAATGAGCAGTTCTTC. V is TRBV5-6 and J is TRBJ2-1, with TRBD2 matching 9 bases. CDR3 length equals 17 residues. With 6 bases clipped from V and 7 bases from J, the junction kept 17 bases outside the gene matches. In germline, CDR1 is SGHDT, CDR2 YYEEEE.

This chain links TRBV27 with TRBJ2-5; D remains unclear. With 6 bases removed from V and 6 bases from J, the gap between germline ends came to 11 bases. The CDR3 is 12 amino acids. Per the germline V gene, CDR1 is MNHEY and CDR2 is SMNVEV (reference sequence). The CDR3 DNA reads TGTGCCAGCAGGGATTGGATCCAGACCCAGTACTTC. Residues: CASRDWIQTQYF.